This T cell receptor (beta chain) was identified during a study of blood T cell repertoires in COVID-19. The data were produced by immunoSEQ multiplex PCR, yet TCRdb's version contains in-frame clones alone and is incomplete. The sample holds about 240,000 clones, about four fifths seen once. V dropped 1 base and J dropped 3 bases, with 5 bases sitting between them. CDR1 and CDR2 from the germline V gene are SGHAT and FQNNGV. This CDR3 comprises 13 residues. Sequenced: peripheral blood. The sequence derives from a woman older than 75 with COVID-19, enrolled during active disease. The chain recombines TRBV11-2 with TRBJ2-3; D gene uncertain. The DNA of the CDR3 is TGTGCCAGCAGCTTAGGGAGAACAGATACGCAGTATTTT. Its protein is CASSLGRTDTQYF. The full variable domain, its missing parts supplied by reference TRBV11-2 and TRBJ2-3, is EAGVAQSPRYKIIEKRQSVAFWCNPISGHATLYWYQQILGQGPKLLIQFQNNGVVDDSQLPKDRFSAERLKGVDSTLKIQPAKLEDSAVYLCASSLGRTDTQYFGPGTRLTVL.